The 23 T cell receptor beta chains reported below all come from one sample, sequenced in a study of blood T cells in healthy people across ages. A second PCR of about 7 to 12 cycles used a sample-barcoded 5' primer and a J-beta primer mix. TCRdb called the 5' RACE reads again in MiXCR, with one record for every CDR3 protein. The table has some 1.5 million distinct CDR3 sequences, roughly 28% seen once. Sequenced material: blood. The receptors shown here come from a woman between 25 and 40 years old in good health.

CDR3 amino acids: CSAPSGGPQETQYF. As DNA, the CDR3 is TGCAGTGCTCCTAGCGGGGGCCCACAAGAGACCCAGTACTTC. The chain combines TRBV20-1 with TRBJ2-5; TRBD2 matches 10 bases. CDR3 length: 14 amino acids. CDR1 DFQATT and CDR2 SNEGSKA come from the germline V gene (reference sequence). Germline trimming cut 5 bases from V and 2 bases from J; bases unmatched to any gene: 5.

This sequence joins TRBV4-3 and TRBJ1-1; 7 bases fit TRBD1. This CDR3 contains 13 residues. The V segment lost 3 bases and the J segment 6 bases; nucleotides outside the gene matches: 4. Per germline, CDR1 LGHNA and CDR2 YSLEER. CDR3 residues: CASSQRGLAEAFF. The CDR3 region has the DNA TGCGCCAGCAGCCAGAGGGGGCTCGCTGAAGCTTTCTTT.

The rearrangement joins TRBV10-3 to TRBJ2-7; D unclear. The J call may not be correct, given that the DNA end is closer to TRBJ2-5. This CDR3 has 14 residues. The germline gives CDR1 ENHRY, CDR2 SYGVKD. The CDR3 reads CAISEPVGAETQYF. In DNA, the CDR3 is TGTGCCATCAGTGAGCCAGTGGGCGCGGAGACCCAGTACTTC.

This clonotype occurred a few times. V usage is TRBV14 and J usage is TRBJ2-1; no definite D call. The CDR3 has 15 residues. Germline assignment: CDR1 SGHDN and CDR2 FVKESK. V shed 1 base and J shed 9 bases, with 16 bases lying between them. CDR3 coding DNA: TGTGCCAGCAGCCAAGTGGAGCTCCGTTGGGGTGAGCAGTTCTTC. It encodes CASSQVELRWGEQFF.

A remark on this clonotype: This could be a read error, since a much larger clone is one nucleotide away. J is TRBJ2-1 and V is TRBV20-1; the match to TRBD2 covers 14 bases. The CDR3 runs to 19 residues. Per the germline V gene, CDR1 is DFQATT and CDR2 is SNEGSKA (reference sequence). The CDR3 coding sequence is TGCAGTGCTAGGGGGACTAGCGGGAGAATCCCAAGCTCCTACAATGAGCAGGTCTTC. It encodes CSARGTSGRIPSSYNEQVF.

This clonotype was seen more than once but under ten times. The V gene is TRBV27, the J gene TRBJ2-7, with a tentative D call TRBD1 (6 bases). The germline CDR1 and CDR2 sequences are MNHEY and SMNVEV (reference sequence). The CDR3 is made up of 13 amino acids. With 6 bases removed from V and 7 bases from J, the gap between germline ends came to 16 bases. The CDR3 coding sequence is TGTGCCAGCAGGTACCAACAGGGCCCGGAGCAGTACTTC. This gives the protein CASRYQQGPEQYF.

This clonotype was detected a few times. CDR3 residues: CASSGSSSADTQYF. The CDR3 DNA follows: TGTGCCAGCAGTGGGAGTAGCTCCGCAGATACGCAGTATTTT. The J gene is TRBJ2-3, the V gene TRBV12-3 or TRBV12-4; a possible D gene is TRBD2 (5 bases). The CDR3 length is 14 residues. V was cut by 5 bases and J by 4 bases, with 13 bases left in between.

The chain is built from TRBV27 and TRBJ1-3; a weak D match, TRBD1 (5 bases). This CDR3 has 18 amino acids. The germline V gene has CDR1 MNHEY and CDR2 SMNVEV (reference sequence). Trimming removed 2 bases from V and 0 bases from J, with 17 bases in between. CDR3 region: CASSLRGARGVSGNTIYF. Written as DNA, the CDR3 is TGTGCCAGCAGTTTAAGAGGGGCAAGGGGAGTCTCTGGAAACACCATATATTTT.

This clonotype was found many times. This sequence joins TRBV7-2 and TRBJ2-7, with 9 bases that match TRBD1. The CDR3 extends over 15 amino acids. CDR1 and CDR2 (germline): SGHTA, FQGNSA. J lost 7 bases, V lost 5 bases, and 12 bases had no gene match. The CDR3: CASSPSIDRGREQYF. The DNA of the CDR3 is TGTGCCAGCAGCCCGTCGATTGACAGGGGGAGGGAGCAGTACTTC.

This chain uses TRBV7-2 with TRBJ1-2; 9 bases fit TRBD1. V dropped 1 base and J dropped 4; count of bases not matched to a gene: 7. CDR3 length: 16 residues. Germline lookup yields CDR1 SGHTA and CDR2 FQGNSA. CDR3 amino acids: CASSLGAQGAGYGYTF. Written as DNA, the CDR3 is TGTGCCAGCAGCTTAGGCGCACAGGGGGCAGGCTATGGCTACACCTTC.

The chain is built from TRBV2 and TRBJ2-1; 8 positions agree with TRBD1. Germline V gene sequence: CDR1 SNHLY, CDR2 FYNNEI. The CDR3 is 13 amino acids. V was clipped by 8 bases and J by 10 bases; unmatched bases: 10. CDR3 DNA: TGTGCCAGCGCGTGGACAGGGACCTACGAGCAGTTCTTC. Translating it yields CASAWTGTYEQFF.

In this sample, this clonotype turned up a few times. This chain links TRBV20-1 with TRBJ2-1; D is possibly TRBD2 (5 bases). CDR1 and CDR2 from the germline V gene are DFQATT and SNEGSKA (reference sequence). This CDR3 contains 15 residues. The V gene lost 4 bases and the J gene lost 0 bases, with 13 bases spanning the gap. DNA of the CDR3: TGCAGTGCTATCCCAGCGGAAAGCTCCTACAATGAGCAGTTCTTC. This encodes CSAIPAESSYNEQFF.

This clonotype was counted once. The chain uses TRBV2 and TRBJ2-3, with TRBD1 identical over 11 bases. CDR3 length: 13 residues. CDR1 and CDR2 from the germline V gene are SNHLY and FYNNEI. CDR3 DNA: TGTGCGGATCGGACAGGGGGCGCGGATACGCAGTATTTT. Translated: CADRTGGADTQYF.

This clonotype was found many times. V usage is TRBV20-1 and J usage is TRBJ2-7; 10 bases are shared with TRBD2. The length of the CDR3 is 15 residues. Germline V gene lookup returns CDR1 DFQATT and CDR2 SNEGSKA (reference sequence). V dropped 3 bases and J dropped 0; count of bases not matched to a gene: 5. CDR3 protein: CSARATSGVSYEQYF. For the CDR3, the DNA is TGCAGTGCTAGGGCCACTAGCGGGGTCTCCTACGAGCAGTACTTC.

The chain combines TRBV11-2 with TRBJ2-7, with D tentatively TRBD1 or TRBD2 (5 bases each). CDR3 size: 14 residues. Trimming stripped 5 bases from V and 9 bases from J, with 20 bases between. CDR1 and CDR2 (germline): SGHAT, FQNNGV. CDR3 in DNA: TGTGCCAGCAGCCGTGGGGGAGTTACCTCCCTGCAGTACTTC. Its protein product is CASSRGGVTSLQYF. Full variable domain (rest looked up from reference TRBV11-2 and TRBJ2-7): EAGVAQSPRYKIIEKRQSVAFWCNPISGHATLYWYQQILGQGPKLLIQFQNNGVVDDSQLPKDRFSAERLKGVDSTLKIQPAKLEDSAVYLCASSRGGVTSLQYFGPGTRLTVT.

To note about this clonotype: The junction departs from the called germline gene at one end, perhaps through a read error. This rearrangement joins TRBV5-1 to TRBJ2-7; 10 nucleotides agree with TRBD1. This CDR3 has 14 amino acids. The germline CDR1 and CDR2 sequences are SGHRS and YFSETQ. The CDR3 loop reads CAGSLGTGDYEQYF. CDR3 DNA sequence: TGCGCCGGCAGCTTGGGGACAGGGGACTACGAGCAGTACTTC.

Concerning this clonotype itself: A read error may account for a junction end that differs from germline. The rearrangement joins TRBV29-1 to TRBJ2-4; D may be TRBD1 (5 bases). In germline, CDR1 is SQVTM, CDR2 ANQGSEA. The CDR3 runs to 14 residues. The CDR3 protein is CSVEEDTYKNIRYF. The CDR3 bases are TGCAGCGTTGAAGAGGACACTTACAAAAACATTCGGTACTTC. The whole variable domain, remainder taken from reference TRBV29-1 and TRBJ2-4, is SAVISQKPSRDICQRGTSLTIQCQVDSQVTMMFWYRQQPGQSLTLIATANQGSEATYESGFVIDKFPISRPNLTFSTLTVSNMSPEDSSIYLCSVEEDTYKNIRYFGAGTRLSVL.

The sample holds a few counts of this clonotype. CDR3 protein: CASSLTTGTGAGELFF. Here the CDR3 DNA reads TGCGCCAGCAGCTTGACTACCGGGACAGGGGCCGGGGAGCTGTTTTTT. The rearrangement uses TRBV5-1 and TRBJ2-2; 10 nucleotides agree with TRBD1. The CDR3 spans 16 residues. Unmatched junction bases numbered 6, after V lost 1 base and J lost 6 bases. The germline gives CDR1 SGHRS, CDR2 YFSETQ. Variable domain in full (rest from reference TRBV5-1 and TRBJ2-2): KAGVTQTPRYLIKTRGQQVTLSCSPISGHRSVSWYQQTPGQGLQFLFEYFSETQRNKGNFPGRFSGRQFSNSRSEMNVSTLELGDSALYLCASSLTTGTGAGELFFGEGSRLTVL.

This clonotype was counted at least ten times. The chain is built from TRBV28 and TRBJ2-3; 10 bases map to TRBD1. V lost 11 bases and J lost 5; bases outside the gene matches: 10. Looked up from germline, CDR1 is MDHEN and CDR2 is SYDVKM. The CDR3 runs to 14 residues. The CDR3 spells CAAGGTGDLDTQYF. The CDR3 DNA sequence: TGTGCCGCCGGAGGGACAGGGGATTTAGATACGCAGTATTTT. Drawing the rest from reference TRBV28 and TRBJ2-3, the complete variable domain is DVKVTQSSRYLVKRTGEKVFLECVQDMDHENMFWYRQDPGLGLRLIYFSYDVKMKEKGDIPEGYSVSREKKERFSLILESASTNQTSMYLCAAGGTGDLDTQYFGPGTRLTVL.

The chain has TRBV29-1 and TRBJ2-3; D possibly matches TRBD1 or TRBD2 (6 bases each). CDR1 and CDR2 from the germline V gene are SQVTM and ANQGSEA. CDR3 size: 16 residues. V gave up 0 bases and J gave up 3 bases, with 16 bases separating them. The CDR3 protein is CSVEDIGGRGTDTQYF. The CDR3, as DNA: TGCAGCGTTGAAGATATAGGGGGGCGAGGGACAGATACGCAGTATTTT.

The sample holds many counts of this clonotype. This chain uses TRBV29-1 with TRBJ2-1, with D perhaps matching TRBD2 (7 bases). The CDR3 is made up of 14 amino acids. Germline assignment: CDR1 SQVTM and CDR2 ANQGSEA. The V and J ends lost 6 bases and 7 bases respectively, with 19 bases between them. CDR3 nucleotides: TGCAGCGTCCCCCGCGGGGGCGCATTTAATGAGCAGTTCTTC. It is translated as CSVPRGGAFNEQFF.

The chain uses TRBV12-3 or TRBV12-4 and TRBJ1-2, with D unclear. This CDR3 has 16 residues. V was clipped by 6 bases and J by 4 bases, with 21 bases between them. CDR3 DNA: TGTGCCAGCAGCCCACCCGATGGTACACCGATCTATGGCTACACCTTC. Protein product: CASSPPDGTPIYGYTF.

CDR3 nucleotides: TGTGCCAGCAGTCGGGACAGGGATGAGCCCCAGCATTTT. Protein: CASSRDRDEPQHF. The rearrangement joins TRBV5-5 to TRBJ1-5; 9 positions match TRBD1. CDR3 length: 13 residues. Germline CDR1 reads SGHKS; CDR2 reads YYEKEE (reference sequence). Germline trimming cut 5 bases from V and 8 bases from J; bases unmatched to any gene: 5.